What follows describes a single TCR beta chain. This clone was observed a few times. No cognate antigen has been identified for it. No qualities accompany the bases; no much larger clone lies one base away. These data belong to a study of control samples from healthy donors and cancer patients (dated by TCRdb to about 2020). Library preparation used the immunoSEQ multiplex PCR assay. In TCRdb, the immuneACCESS table is reduced to in-frame sequences with V and J assigned. These tables do not hold every clone; where another copy was compared, an unresolved V gene accounts for under half, and the others remain unexplained. In all, the sample holds 150,000 to 200,000 clones, and more than 85% of those were seen once. The ten largest account for around 2% of the sample. CDR1 and CDR2 are read off the germline V gene as SGHRS and YFSETQ. The V end loses 0 bases and the J end loses 3 bases, and a stretch of 7 bases separates them. The CDR3 numbers 13 residues from cysteine through phenylalanine. The DNA shown is the 39-base CDR3, in frame from base 1.

This sequence was found in a woman between 40 and 55 years old in good health. The sequence is built from TRBV5-1 and TRBJ2-7; 5 matching bases give a weak D call of TRBD1. The specimen was blood. The DNA sequence reads TGCGCCAGCAGCTTGGTCCAGGGCTACGAGCAGTACTTC. This sequence encodes CASSLVQGYEQYF.